The 2 T cell receptor beta chains listed next were all sequenced from one sample in a study of T cell repertoires in cytomegalovirus infection. Each CDR3 protein is one row after TCRdb ran MiXCR on the reads. The sample carries fewer than 300,000 distinct CDR3 sequences, over 20% recorded once. Sequencing was performed on PBMCs. All receptors derive from a human donor in good health (CMV status not recorded). Some clones in this sample may be carry-over from other donors' samples.

This clonotype was observed a few times. V and J are TRBV20-1 and TRBJ1-5; D ambiguous. The V and J ends lost 0 bases and 6 bases respectively, with 15 bases between them. The CDR3 runs to 15 residues. Germline V gives CDR1 DFQATT, CDR2 SNEGSKA (reference sequence). The CDR3 nucleotides read TGCAGTGCTAGAGAGGCTCTCCCCGGCCGTCAGCCCCAGCATTTT. Translated: CSAREALPGRQPQHF.

This clonotype was seen a handful of times. V gene TRBV11-2 combines with J gene TRBJ2-5; D call uncertain. V lost 5 bases and J 2 bases, leaving 6 bases between the germline ends. This CDR3 spans 12 amino acids. In germline, CDR1 is SGHAT, CDR2 FQNNGV. The CDR3 DNA reads TGTGCCAGCAGCCCCCAACAAGAGACCCAGTACTTC. Amino acid sequence: CASSPQQETQYF.